This TCR beta chain was obtained from a study of control samples from healthy donors and cancer patients. The protocol was immunoSEQ multiplex PCR, while the TCRdb copy is restricted to in-frame clones and leaves out a portion. The sample shows 90,000 to 110,000 clones, under 90% of them seen only once. This clone appeared many times. The CDR3 has 15 amino acids. After removal of 0 bases from V and 5 bases from J, the junction contained 5 bases not matched to a gene. Germline-derived CDR1 and CDR2 are SGDLS and YYNGEE. The J gene is TRBJ2-7, the V gene TRBV9, with 10 bases lining up with TRBD2. The sequencing sample was made of blood. The clonotype originates from a woman in her forties or fifties in good health. Here the CDR3 reads CASSVGGTSANEQYF. CDR3 nucleotides: TGTGCCAGCAGCGTAGGAGGGACTAGCGCCAACGAGCAGTACTTC.